This TCR beta chain was sequenced during a study of shared T cell receptors in the human thymus. J lost 2 bases, V lost 0 bases, and 2 bases had no gene match. CDR3 length: 16 amino acids. CDR1 and CDR2 from the germline V gene are LGHNA and YSLEER. Some clones are missing from TCRdb's copy, which holds only in-frame ones; the method was immunoSEQ multiplex PCR. Here the sample spans some 660,000 clones, around 87% being singletons. This same sample was also taken into another study, of human thymus T cells. In that study: Thymic resections from corrective heart surgery supplied the tissue. Related research described thymic repertoires that were highly overlapping among unrelated individuals.

The sequence was collected from a boy in the first two years of life with a congenital heart defect. The chain links TRBV4-3 to TRBJ2-1, with 9 bases lining up with TRBD1. The sample comprised thymocytes. CDR3 protein: CASSQDWDRAYNEQFF. CDR3 bases: TGCGCCAGCAGCCAAGACTGGGACAGGGCCTACAATGAGCAGTTCTTC.